These T cell receptor beta chains were read from a single sample in a study of blood T cell repertoires in COVID-19. Here immunoSEQ multiplex PCR was the method, and the copy in TCRdb shows in-frame clones only, minus some. The sample has about 52,000 clones, roughly 89% seen once. The sequenced sample was peripheral blood. These receptors were collected from a man at least 80 years old with active or convalescent COVID-19. Each CDR3 is given without its conserved first and last residue.

TRBJ1-4	TRBV27	ASSPRQGREKLF
TRBJ1-1	TRBV14	ASSPGQAGNTEAF
TRBJ1-3	TRBV27	ARLDRPSDGNTIY
TRBJ2-7	TRBV30	ACSPGQFSYEQY
TRBJ1-2	TRBV5-4	ASSELGDRGNGYT
TRBJ2-7	TRBV6-5	ASRSLKPYEQY
TRBJ2-1	TRBV28	ASSPTGIIYNEQF
TRBJ1-2	TRBV28	ASSLGSGSYGYT
TRBJ2-1	TRBV24-1	ATSGTSGKGRNEQF
TRBJ2-1	TRBV6-2/TRBV6-3	ASSSGQGRVDEQF
TRBJ2-5	TRBV29-1	SAGRGSDRGTQY
TRBJ1-2	TRBV28	ATNRSPNYGYT
TRBJ2-2	TRBV3-1/TRBV3-2	ASSRSGNTGELF
TRBJ2-5	TRBV3-1/TRBV3-2	ASSQGSNQETQY
TRBJ2-3	TRBV7-2	ASSWTSGTDTQY
TRBJ2-7	TRBV18	ASFPGGGAYEQY
TRBJ2-3	TRBV3-1/TRBV3-2	ASSQDYPDTQY
TRBJ2-5	TRBV5-4	ASSLGVGGGQETQY
TRBJ1-1	TRBV6-5	ASSSQGMGGTEAF
TRBJ2-7	TRBV28	ASSVRVAGEQY